The next 2 T cell receptor beta chains were all read from a single sample in a study of PD-L1 blockade in urothelial cancer. The data were produced by immunoSEQ multiplex PCR, yet TCRdb's version contains in-frame clones alone and is incomplete. The sample records 55,000 to 85,000 clones, roughly 91% being singletons. This specimen was PBMCs, taken around atezolizumab (anti-PD-L1) treatment. The receptor source for this set is a man aged 55 to 69 with urothelial cancer.

This chain joins TRBV7-2 and TRBJ2-3, with a tentative D call TRBD1 (6 bases). Trimming shortened V by 1 base and J by 8 bases, and 13 bases separated the two germline ends. From germline, CDR1 is SGHTA and CDR2 FQGNSA. This CDR3 is 14 amino acids long. The CDR3 region is CASSLELRGSTQYF. The CDR3 DNA follows: TGTGCCAGCAGCTTAGAGCTGAGGGGGAGTACGCAGTATTTT.

The J gene is TRBJ2-1, the V gene TRBV9; TRBD2 agrees at 10 bases. The length of the CDR3 is 19 residues. Germline CDR1 reads SGDLS; CDR2 reads YYNGEE. J gave up 1 base and V 4 bases, and 14 bases lay outside the gene matches. The CDR3 reads CASSKHISGGDPSYNEQFF. CDR3 nucleotide sequence: TGTGCCAGCAGCAAACATATAAGCGGGGGGGACCCTTCCTACAATGAGCAGTTCTTC.